Presented here are 12 T cell receptor beta chains from one specimen sequenced in a study of cytomegalovirus exposure and HLA in healthy donors (dated by TCRdb to the late 2010s). The library was produced with the immunoSEQ multiplex PCR assay. The multiplex PCR relied on a mix of 60 forward primers for TCR Vbeta segments and 13 reverse primers for TCR Jbeta segments. The clones in this table, taken by TCRdb from immuneACCESS, are in-frame only. Not every clone is retained; where verified, under half of the shortfall comes from an unresolved V gene, and the cause of the rest is unknown. The sample table shows 85,000 to 90,000 clones, and about 75% are seen once. Of the sample, roughly 9.1% falls within the top ten clones. Source material: PBMCs. The receptor source for this set is a man aged 25-40 years in good health and CMV-seropositive.

The genes are TRBV28 and TRBJ1-5, with 7 bases identical to TRBD1. This CDR3 is 16 amino acids long. Germline-derived CDR1 and CDR2 are MDHEN and SYDVKM. Unmatched junction bases numbered 7, after V lost 1 base and J lost 4 bases. The CDR3 DNA sequence: TGTGCCAGCAGTTTATTAAAGGGGGCAGTAAATCAGCCCCAGCATTTT. Translation gives CASSLLKGAVNQPQHF.

The chain is built from TRBV5-4 and TRBJ2-4, with D maybe TRBD1 (6 bases). V lost 4 bases, J lost 0 bases, and 11 bases lay in between. Germline CDR1 reads SGHNT; CDR2 reads YYREEE (reference sequence). The CDR3 has 15 amino acids. The CDR3 region has the DNA TGTGCCAGCAGCAACAGGGATCTAGCCAAAAACATTCAGTACTTC. Amino acid sequence: CASSNRDLAKNIQYF.

The genes are TRBV7-3 and TRBJ2-1; D may be TRBD2 (5 bases). The CDR3 loop spans 13 amino acids. V was cut by 2 bases and J by 9 bases, with 11 bases left in between. The germline V gene encodes CDR1 SGHTA and CDR2 FQGTGA. This CDR3 is CASSLQRRSEQFF. In nucleotides, the CDR3 is TGTGCCAGCAGCTTACAGCGGCGGAGTGAGCAGTTCTTC.

The chain employs TRBV27 and TRBJ2-7; 10 positions match TRBD2. The germline gives CDR1 MNHEY, CDR2 SMNVEV (reference sequence). J was trimmed by 4 bases and V by 2 bases; bases with no gene match: 8. This CDR3 comprises 16 residues. Here the CDR3 reads CASSLRSSGGPYEQYF. CDR3 in DNA: TGTGCCAGCAGTTTACGATCTAGCGGGGGCCCGTACGAGCAGTACTTC.

The J gene is TRBJ2-7, the V gene TRBV6-5, with TRBD1 matching over 7 bases. The CDR3 is 14 residues long. In germline, CDR1 is MNHEY, CDR2 SVGAGI. Trimming removed 0 bases from V and 4 bases from J; junction bases left unmatched: 3. Here the CDR3 reads CASSYSDRLYEQYF. DNA of the CDR3: TGTGCCAGCAGTTACTCGGACAGGTTATACGAGCAGTACTTC.

This chain connects TRBV7-6 to TRBJ2-5; D possibly corresponds to TRBD1 (5 bases). The germline gives CDR1 SGHVS, CDR2 FNYEAQ. The CDR3 totals 15 residues. With 5 bases removed from V and 1 base from J, the gap between germline ends came to 14 bases. The DNA of the CDR3 is TGTGCCAGCAGCCCAGCAGGGTTTCTCCAAGAGACCCAGTACTTC. This gives the protein CASSPAGFLQETQYF.

This rearrangement joins TRBV28 to TRBJ2-2; D is possibly TRBD1 (5 bases). Between the trimmed V and J ends, which lost 6 bases and 1 base, there was a span of 12 bases. Germline V gives CDR1 MDHEN, CDR2 SYDVKM. The CDR3 runs 15 residues. CDR3 residues: CASRTTGQNTGELFF. CDR3 DNA sequence: TGTGCCAGCAGAACGACCGGACAGAACACCGGGGAGCTGTTTTTT.

The CDR3 sequence is CASSLGGGGSPLHF. CDR3 bases: TGTGCCAGCAGCTTAGGGGGCGGGGGATCACCCCTCCACTTT. The rearrangement joins TRBV7-2 to TRBJ1-6; D is perhaps TRBD1 (5 bases). Trimming took off 1 base at V and 10 bases at J, with 11 bases between the two ends. From germline, CDR1 is SGHTA and CDR2 FQGNSA. The CDR3 is 14 residues long.

The chain employs TRBV5-1 and TRBJ2-1; 8 positions match TRBD1. Germline V lookup: CDR1 SGHRS, CDR2 YFSETQ. The CDR3 covers 14 residues. V lost 4 bases to trimming and J lost 2 bases; unmatched junction nucleotides: 2. CDR3 residues: CASSGQGTYNEQFF. CDR3 DNA sequence: TGCGCCAGCAGCGGACAGGGTACCTACAATGAGCAGTTCTTC.

The chain joins TRBV23-1 to TRBJ2-7, with TRBD1 matching 9 bases. TRBV23-1 qualifies as an ORF whose function is uncertain. The CDR3 spans 15 residues. The junction had 6 bases not matched to a gene; V was cut back by 2 bases and J by 4 bases. CDR3 sequence: CASSQPDRGVYEQYF. The DNA for the CDR3 is TGCGCCAGCAGTCAACCAGACAGGGGGGTTTACGAGCAGTACTTC.

In regard to this clone: The sample has other DNA sequences that encode this CDR3 too. J is TRBJ1-6 and V is TRBV18; D is perhaps TRBD1 (6 bases). V lost 3 bases and J 10 bases, leaving 13 bases between the germline ends. Germline V gene sequence: CDR1 KGHSH, CDR2 LQKENI. This CDR3 comprises 14 residues. The CDR3 DNA sequence: TGTGCCAGCTCACCGACAGGCCTTGGCTCACCCCTCCACTTT. Amino acids: CASSPTGLGSPLHF. Full variable domain (remainder filled in from reference TRBV18 and TRBJ1-6): NAGVMQNPRHLVRRRGQEARLRCSPMKGHSHVYWYRQLPEEGLKFMVYLQKENIIDESGMPKERFSAEFPKEGPSILRIQQVVRGDSAAYFCASSPTGLGSPLHFGNGTRLTVT.

The chain links TRBV5-1 to TRBJ2-4; 9 bases map to TRBD1. CDR1 is SGHRS and CDR2 is YFSETQ in the germline V gene. The CDR3 has 14 residues. With V trimmed by 4 bases and J by 8 bases, 7 bases remained unmatched. The CDR3 here is CASSTRDRVDIQYF. CDR3 sequence (DNA): TGCGCCAGCAGCACCCGGGACAGGGTGGACATTCAGTACTTC. The variable domain in full, completed from reference TRBV5-1 and TRBJ2-4, reads KAGVTQTPRYLIKTRGQQVTLSCSPISGHRSVSWYQQTPGQGLQFLFEYFSETQRNKGNFPGRFSGRQFSNSRSEMNVSTLELGDSALYLCASSTRDRVDIQYFGAGTRLSVL.